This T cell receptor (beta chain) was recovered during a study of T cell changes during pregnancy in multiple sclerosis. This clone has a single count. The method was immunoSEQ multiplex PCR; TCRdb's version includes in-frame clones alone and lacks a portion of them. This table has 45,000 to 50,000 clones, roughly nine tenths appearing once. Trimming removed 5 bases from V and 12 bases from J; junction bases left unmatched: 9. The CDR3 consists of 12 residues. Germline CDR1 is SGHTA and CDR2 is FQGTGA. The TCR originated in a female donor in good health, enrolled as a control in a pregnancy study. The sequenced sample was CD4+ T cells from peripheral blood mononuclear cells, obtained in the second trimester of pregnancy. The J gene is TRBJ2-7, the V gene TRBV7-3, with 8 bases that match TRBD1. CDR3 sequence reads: CASSPDRANLYF. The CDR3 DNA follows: TGTGCCAGCAGCCCGGACAGGGCGAATCTGTACTTC.